The source of this TCR beta chain is a study of OX40 agonist ivuxolimab in advanced cancers. Regarding the study as a whole: The antigen specificity of the peripheral T cells (those that were expanded) was not determined.

The sample holds one count of this clone. Its specificity is not known. The identical CDR3 is also encoded by other nucleotide sequences in the sample. The table came from immunoSEQ multiplex PCR; TCRdb's copy has only in-frame clones and leaves some out. The sample consists of about 50,000 clones, about 80% of them appearing once. The CDR3 consists of 14 residues. The V gene's germline CDR1 is LNHNV and CDR2 YYDKDF (reference sequence). Trimming stripped 1 base from V and 2 bases from J, with 6 bases between. Sequencing used CD4+ or CD8+ T cells sorted from blood, obtained in a trial of the OX40 agonist ivuxolimab. This chain links TRBV15 with TRBJ1-5; D is perhaps TRBD1 (5 bases). The receptor was isolated from an adult with an advanced solid tumor such as melanoma, head and neck, liver or kidney cancer. In DNA, the CDR3 is TGTGCCACCAGCAGAGTGGGGGGCAATCAGCCCCAGCATTTT. Amino acid sequence: CATSRVGGNQPQHF.